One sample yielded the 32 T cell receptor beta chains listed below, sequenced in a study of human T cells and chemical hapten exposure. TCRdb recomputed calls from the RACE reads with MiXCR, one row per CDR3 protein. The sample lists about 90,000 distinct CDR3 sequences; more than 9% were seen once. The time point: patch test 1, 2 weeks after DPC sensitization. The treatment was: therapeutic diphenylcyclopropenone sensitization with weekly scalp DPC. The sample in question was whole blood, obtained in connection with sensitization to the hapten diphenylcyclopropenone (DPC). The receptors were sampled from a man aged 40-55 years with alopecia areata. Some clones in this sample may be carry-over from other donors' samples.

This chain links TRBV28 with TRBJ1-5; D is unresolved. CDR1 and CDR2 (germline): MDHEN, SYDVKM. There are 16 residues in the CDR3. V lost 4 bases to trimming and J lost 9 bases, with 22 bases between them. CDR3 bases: TGTGCCAGCAGTTCTACATCGGGTCAGACCAACCGGCCCCAGCATTTT. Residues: CASSSTSGQTNRPQHF.

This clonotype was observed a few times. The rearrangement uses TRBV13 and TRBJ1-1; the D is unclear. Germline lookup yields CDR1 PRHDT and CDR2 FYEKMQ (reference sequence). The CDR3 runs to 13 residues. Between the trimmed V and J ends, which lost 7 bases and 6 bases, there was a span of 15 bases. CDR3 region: CASTTLHQPEAFF. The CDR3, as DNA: TGTGCCAGCACCACTCTCCACCAACCTGAAGCTTTCTTT.

The CDR3 loop is CASSVGKDAHADTQYF. CDR3 nucleotides: TGTGCCAGCAGCGTAGGTAAGGACGCCCACGCAGATACGCAGTATTTT. The V and J genes are TRBV9 and TRBJ2-3; D is unresolved. V lost 0 bases to trimming and J lost 4 bases, with 15 bases between them. Looked up from germline, CDR1 is SGDLS and CDR2 is YYNGEE. This CDR3 is 16 amino acids long. The entire variable domain, with the rest obtained from reference TRBV9 and TRBJ2-3, is as follows: DSGVTQTPKHLITATGQRVTLRCSPRSGDLSVYWYQQSLDQGLQFLIQYYNGEERAKGNILERFSAQQFPDLHSELNLSSLELGDSALYFCASSVGKDAHADTQYFGPGTRLTVL.

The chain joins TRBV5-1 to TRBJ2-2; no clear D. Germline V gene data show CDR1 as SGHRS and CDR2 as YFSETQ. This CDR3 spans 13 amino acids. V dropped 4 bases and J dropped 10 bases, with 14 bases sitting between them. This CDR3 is CASSPVVAEELFF. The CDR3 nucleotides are TGCGCCAGCAGCCCCGTGGTGGCCGAGGAGCTGTTTTTT.

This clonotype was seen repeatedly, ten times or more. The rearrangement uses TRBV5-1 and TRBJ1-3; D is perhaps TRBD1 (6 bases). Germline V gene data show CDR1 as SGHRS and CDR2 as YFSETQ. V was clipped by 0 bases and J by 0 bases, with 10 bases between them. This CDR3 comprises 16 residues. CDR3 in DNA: TGCGCCAGCAGCTTGGGGACAGCTAACTCTGGAAACACCATATATTTT. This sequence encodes CASSLGTANSGNTIYF.

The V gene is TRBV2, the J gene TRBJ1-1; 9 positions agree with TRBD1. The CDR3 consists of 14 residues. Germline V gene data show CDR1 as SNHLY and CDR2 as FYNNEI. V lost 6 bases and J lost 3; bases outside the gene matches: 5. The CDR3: CASRGQGRDTEAFF. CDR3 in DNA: TGTGCCAGCAGAGGACAGGGGCGGGACACTGAAGCTTTCTTT. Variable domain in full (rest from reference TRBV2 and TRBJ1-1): EPEVTQTPSHQVTQMGQEVILRCVPISNHLYFYWYRQILGQKVEFLVSFYNNEISEKSEIFDDQFSVERPDGSNFTLKIRSTKLEDSAMYFCASRGQGRDTEAFFGQGTRLTVV.

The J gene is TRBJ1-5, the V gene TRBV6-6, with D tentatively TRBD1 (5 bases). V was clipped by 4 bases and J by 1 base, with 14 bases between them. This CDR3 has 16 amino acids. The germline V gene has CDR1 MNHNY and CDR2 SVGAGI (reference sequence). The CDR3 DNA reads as TGTGCCAGCAGTTTGGGACTGCTTCGCAGCAATCAGCCCCAGCATTTT. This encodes CASSLGLLRSNQPQHF.

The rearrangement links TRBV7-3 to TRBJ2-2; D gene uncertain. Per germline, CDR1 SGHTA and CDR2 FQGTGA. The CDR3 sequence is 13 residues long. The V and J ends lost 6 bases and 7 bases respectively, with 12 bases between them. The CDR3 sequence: CASRDVLNGELFF. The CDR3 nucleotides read TGTGCCAGCAGGGACGTCCTTAACGGGGAGCTGTTTTTT.

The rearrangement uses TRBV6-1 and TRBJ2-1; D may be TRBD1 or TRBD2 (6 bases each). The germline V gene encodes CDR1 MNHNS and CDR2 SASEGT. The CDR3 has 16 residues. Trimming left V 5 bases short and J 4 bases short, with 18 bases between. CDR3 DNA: TGTGCCAGCAGTCAACAGGGTAGGGGACTTTACAATGAGCAGTTCTTC. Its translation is CASSQQGRGLYNEQFF.

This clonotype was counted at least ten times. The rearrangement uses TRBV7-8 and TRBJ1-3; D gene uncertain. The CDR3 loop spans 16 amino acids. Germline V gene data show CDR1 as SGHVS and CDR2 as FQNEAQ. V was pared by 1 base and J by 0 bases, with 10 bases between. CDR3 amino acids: CASSLGAGFSGNTIYF. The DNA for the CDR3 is TGTGCCAGCAGCTTAGGGGCAGGCTTCTCTGGAAACACCATATATTTT.

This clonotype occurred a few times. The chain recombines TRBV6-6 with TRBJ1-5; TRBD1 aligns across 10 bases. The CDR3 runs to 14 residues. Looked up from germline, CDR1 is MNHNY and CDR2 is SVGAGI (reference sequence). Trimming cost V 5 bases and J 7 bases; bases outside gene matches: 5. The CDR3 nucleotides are TGTGCCAGCAGTGGAGGGACAGGGGACCAGCCCCAGCATTTT. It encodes CASSGGTGDQPQHF.

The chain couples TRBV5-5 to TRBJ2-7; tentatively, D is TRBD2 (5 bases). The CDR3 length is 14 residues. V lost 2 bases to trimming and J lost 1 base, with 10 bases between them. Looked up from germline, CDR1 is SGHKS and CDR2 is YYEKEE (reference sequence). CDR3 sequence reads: CASSLGSGSYEQYF. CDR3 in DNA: TGTGCCAGCAGCTTAGGGAGCGGATCCTACGAGCAGTACTTC.

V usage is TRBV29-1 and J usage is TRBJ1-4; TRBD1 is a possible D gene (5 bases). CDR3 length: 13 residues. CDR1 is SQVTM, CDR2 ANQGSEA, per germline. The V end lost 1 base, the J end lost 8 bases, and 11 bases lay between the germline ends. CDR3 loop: CSVEAGGDEKLFF. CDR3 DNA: TGCAGCGTTGAAGCTGGGGGGGACGAAAAACTGTTTTTT.

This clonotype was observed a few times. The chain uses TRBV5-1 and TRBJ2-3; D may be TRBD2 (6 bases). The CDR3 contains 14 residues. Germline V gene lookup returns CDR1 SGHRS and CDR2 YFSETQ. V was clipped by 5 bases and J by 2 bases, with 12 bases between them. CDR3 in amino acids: CASRSDYITDTQYF. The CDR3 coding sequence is TGCGCCAGCAGGTCGGACTATATCACAGATACGCAGTATTTT.

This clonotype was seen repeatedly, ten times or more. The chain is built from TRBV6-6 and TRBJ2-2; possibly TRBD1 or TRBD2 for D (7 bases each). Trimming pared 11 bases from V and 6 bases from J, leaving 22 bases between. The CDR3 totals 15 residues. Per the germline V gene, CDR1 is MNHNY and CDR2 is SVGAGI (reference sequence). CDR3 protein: CASRGGGPMPGELFF. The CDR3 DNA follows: TGTGCCTCCAGGGGGGGAGGGCCGATGCCCGGGGAGCTGTTTTTT.

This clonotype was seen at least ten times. The CDR3 spells CASTEQGLAGGASYNEQFF. The CDR3, as DNA: TGTGCCAGCACCGAACAGGGACTAGCGGGAGGGGCCTCCTACAATGAGCAGTTCTTC. The J gene is TRBJ2-1, the V gene TRBV6-2 or TRBV6-3, with 16 positions matching TRBD2. CDR3 length: 19 residues. V shed 7 bases, J shed 0 bases, and the junction held 9 bases outside the gene matches. CDR1 is MNHEY and CDR2 is SVGEGT in the germline V gene.

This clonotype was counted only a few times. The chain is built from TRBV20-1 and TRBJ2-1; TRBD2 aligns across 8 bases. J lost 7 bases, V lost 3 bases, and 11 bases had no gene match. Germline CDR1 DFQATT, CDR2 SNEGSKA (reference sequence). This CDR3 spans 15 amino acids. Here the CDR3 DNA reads TGCAGTGCTAGTATTCGGCCGGGGGGGGGGAATGAGCAGTTCTTC. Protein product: CSASIRPGGGNEQFF.

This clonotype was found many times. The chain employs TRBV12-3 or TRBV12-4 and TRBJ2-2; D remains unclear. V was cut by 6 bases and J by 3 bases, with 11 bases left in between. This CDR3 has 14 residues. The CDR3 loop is CASSLRADTGELFF. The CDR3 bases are TGTGCCAGCAGCCTCCGGGCGGACACCGGGGAGCTGTTTTTT.

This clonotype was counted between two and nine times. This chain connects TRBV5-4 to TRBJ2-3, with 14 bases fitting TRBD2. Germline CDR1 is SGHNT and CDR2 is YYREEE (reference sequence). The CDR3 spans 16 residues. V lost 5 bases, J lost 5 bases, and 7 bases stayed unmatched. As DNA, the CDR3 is TGTGCCAGCAGTAAGCCGGGACTAGCGGGAGAAGATACGCAGTATTTT. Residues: CASSKPGLAGEDTQYF.

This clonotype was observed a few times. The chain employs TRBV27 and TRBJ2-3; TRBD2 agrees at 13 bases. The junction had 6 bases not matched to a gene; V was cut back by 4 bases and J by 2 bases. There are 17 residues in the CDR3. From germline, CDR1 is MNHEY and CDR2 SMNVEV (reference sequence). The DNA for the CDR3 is TGTGCCAGCAGTTATAGACTAGCGGGAGGTACCACAGATACGCAGTATTTT. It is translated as CASSYRLAGGTTDTQYF.

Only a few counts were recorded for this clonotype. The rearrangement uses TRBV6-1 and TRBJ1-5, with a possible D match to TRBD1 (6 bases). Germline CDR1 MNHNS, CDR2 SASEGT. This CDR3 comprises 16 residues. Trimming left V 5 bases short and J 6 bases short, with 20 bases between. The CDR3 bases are TGTGCCAGCAGTCCACACGGAGGGGGGAATGGTCAGCCCCAGCATTTT. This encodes CASSPHGGGNGQPQHF.

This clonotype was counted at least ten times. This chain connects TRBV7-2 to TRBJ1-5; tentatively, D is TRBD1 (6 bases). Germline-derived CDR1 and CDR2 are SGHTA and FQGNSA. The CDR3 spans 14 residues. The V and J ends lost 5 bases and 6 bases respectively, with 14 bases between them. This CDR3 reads CASSGGDRSQPQHF. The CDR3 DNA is TGTGCCAGCAGCGGGGGAGACAGGAGTCAGCCCCAGCATTTT.

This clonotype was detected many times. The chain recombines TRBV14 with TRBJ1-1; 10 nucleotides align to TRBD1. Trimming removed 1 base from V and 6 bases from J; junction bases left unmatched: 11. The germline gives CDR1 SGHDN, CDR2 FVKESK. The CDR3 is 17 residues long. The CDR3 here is CASSQGLLWDRGPEAFF. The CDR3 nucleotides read TGTGCCAGCAGCCAAGGGCTATTGTGGGACAGGGGCCCTGAAGCTTTCTTT.

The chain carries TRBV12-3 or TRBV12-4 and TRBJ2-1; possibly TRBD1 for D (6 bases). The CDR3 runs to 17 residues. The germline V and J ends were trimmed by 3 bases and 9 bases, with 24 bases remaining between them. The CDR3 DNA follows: TGTGCCAGCAGTTTCTCCCCACAGGGAAAACTAGTTAGTGAGCAGTTCTTC. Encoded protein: CASSFSPQGKLVSEQFF.

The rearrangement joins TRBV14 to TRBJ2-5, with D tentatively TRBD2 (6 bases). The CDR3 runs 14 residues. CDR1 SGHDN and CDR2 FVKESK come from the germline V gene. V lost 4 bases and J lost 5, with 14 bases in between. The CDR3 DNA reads TGTGCCAGCAGCCTAGGAGGAAGCGGGGAGACCCAGTACTTC. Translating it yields CASSLGGSGETQYF.

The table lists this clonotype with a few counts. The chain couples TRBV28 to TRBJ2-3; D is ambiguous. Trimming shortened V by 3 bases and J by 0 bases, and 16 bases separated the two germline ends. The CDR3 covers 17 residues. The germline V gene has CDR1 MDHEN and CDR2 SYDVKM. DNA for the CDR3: TGTGCCAGCAGTTTTTTCCCCCAACTCGGGAGCACAGATACGCAGTATTTT. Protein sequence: CASSFFPQLGSTDTQYF.

The CDR3 DNA is TGTGCCAGCAGGTCCCTAGCTAGCGATGAGCAGTTCTTC. It yields the protein CASRSLASDEQFF. The genes are TRBV7-2 and TRBJ2-1; tentatively, D is TRBD2 (6 bases). Trimming left V 6 bases short and J 8 bases short, with 14 bases between. The CDR3 loop spans 13 amino acids. Germline values: CDR1 SGHTA, CDR2 FQGNSA.

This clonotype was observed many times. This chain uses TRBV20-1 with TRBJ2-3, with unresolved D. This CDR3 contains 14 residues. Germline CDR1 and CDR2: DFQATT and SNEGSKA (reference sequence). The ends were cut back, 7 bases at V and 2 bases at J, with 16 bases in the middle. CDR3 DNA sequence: TGCAGTGTGGGTCCTTCCGGAGCCACAGATACGCAGTATTTT. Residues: CSVGPSGATDTQYF.

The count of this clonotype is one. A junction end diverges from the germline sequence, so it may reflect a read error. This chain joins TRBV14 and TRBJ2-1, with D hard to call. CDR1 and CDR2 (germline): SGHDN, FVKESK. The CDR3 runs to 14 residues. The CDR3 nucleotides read TGTGCCAGCAGCCGGGTTAGCTCCTACAATGAGCGGTTCTTC. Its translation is CASSRVSSYNERFF.

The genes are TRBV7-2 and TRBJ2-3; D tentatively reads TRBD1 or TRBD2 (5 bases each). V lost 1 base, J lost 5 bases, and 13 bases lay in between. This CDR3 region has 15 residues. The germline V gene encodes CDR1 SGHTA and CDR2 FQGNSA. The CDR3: CASSLGGSGGDTQYF. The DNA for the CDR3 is TGTGCCAGCAGCTTAGGGGGGAGCGGTGGAGATACGCAGTATTTT.

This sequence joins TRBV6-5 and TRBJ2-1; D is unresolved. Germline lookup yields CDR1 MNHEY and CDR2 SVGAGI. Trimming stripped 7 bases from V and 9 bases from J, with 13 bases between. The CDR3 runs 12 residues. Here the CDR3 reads CASTPLFGEQFF. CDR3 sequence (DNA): TGTGCCAGCACCCCTTTGTTCGGTGAGCAGTTCTTC.

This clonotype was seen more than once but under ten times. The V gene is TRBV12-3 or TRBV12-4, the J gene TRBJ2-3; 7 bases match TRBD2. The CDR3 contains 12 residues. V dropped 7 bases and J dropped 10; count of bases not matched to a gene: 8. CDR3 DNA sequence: TGTGCCAGCAACCCAGCGGGAAGGGCGCAGTATTTT. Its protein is CASNPAGRAQYF.